This T cell receptor (beta chain) came from a study of CD8+ T cells in alopecia areata. The CDR3 covers 15 residues. Germline V gene sequence: CDR1 KGHSH, CDR2 LQKENI. Trimming at V came to 3 bases and at J to 0 bases, leaving 4 bases not matched to a gene. The sample holds one count of this clone. Documented treatment: oral pan-JAK inhibitor, 5-10 mg twice daily. Following extraction, RNA underwent reverse transcription to cDNA, which served as the sequencing template. Sequencing used immunoSEQ multiplex PCR; TCRdb keeps in-frame clones, though not all of them. Of approximately 200,000 clones in the sample, roughly 40% are singletons; the top ten hold around 2.8%.

The sequences come from CD4+ T cells sorted from blood, collected around week 36, from a patient treated with tofacitinib. The chain employs TRBV18 and TRBJ2-5, with 7 positions matching TRBD1. This TCR was sampled from a human donor with alopecia areata. CDR3 amino acids: CASSPNRGHQETQYF. The CDR3 nucleotides are TGTGCCAGCTCACCGAACAGGGGTCACCAAGAGACCCAGTACTTC.